A selection of T cell receptor beta chains follows, all from one sample in a study of cytomegalovirus exposure and HLA in healthy donors. Clones were sequenced by immunoSEQ multiplex PCR, and TCRdb holds only the in-frame ones, with some missing. There are tens of thousands of clones in the sample, with roughly 5.8% held by the top ten. Source material: PBMCs. The receptor source for this set is a human donor in good health. Both conserved end residues are part of each CDR3. Fields, in order: V gene, J gene, D gene, CDR3 protein, CDR3 DNA. A D gene is named only where the DNA matches it firmly.

v_gene: TRBV5-1
j_gene: TRBJ1-2
d_gene: TRBD1
CDR3aa: CASSEQGGRNYGYTF
CDR3nt: TGCGCCAGCAGCGAGCAGGGGGGCCGAAACTATGGCTACACCTTC

v_gene: TRBV7-3
j_gene: TRBJ2-7
d_gene: TRBD2
CDR3aa: CASSLKASGSYEQYF
CDR3nt: TGTGCCAGCAGCTTAAAGGCTAGCGGCTCCTACGAGCAGTACTTC

v_gene: TRBV6-6
j_gene: TRBJ2-1
d_gene: TRBD2
CDR3aa: CASSVAGDYNEQFF
CDR3nt: TGTGCCAGCAGTGTAGCGGGGGACTACAATGAGCAGTTCTTC

v_gene: TRBV29-1
j_gene: TRBJ2-1
d_gene: TRBD1
CDR3aa: CSVVPGQVYSYNEQFF
CDR3nt: TGCAGCGTTGTGCCGGGACAGGTATACTCCTACAATGAGCAGTTCTTC

v_gene: TRBV6-1
j_gene: TRBJ2-7
d_gene: NA
CDR3aa: CASSDGHSYEQYF
CDR3nt: TGTGCCAGCAGTGACGGACACAGCTACGAGCAGTACTTC

v_gene: TRBV11-2
j_gene: TRBJ1-2
d_gene: TRBD1
CDR3aa: CASSFRDRERSGYTF
CDR3nt: TGTGCCAGCAGCTTCCGGGACAGGGAGCGGAGTGGCTACACCTTC

v_gene: TRBV6-5
j_gene: TRBJ1-4
d_gene: NA
CDR3aa: CASSYSTGTNEKLFF
CDR3nt: TGTGCCAGCAGTTACTCAACAGGAACTAATGAAAAACTGTTTTTT

v_gene: TRBV18
j_gene: TRBJ2-2
d_gene: NA
CDR3aa: CASSPPGLAINTGELFF
CDR3nt: TGTGCCAGCTCACCACCTGGGCTAGCGATCAACACCGGGGAGCTGTTTTTT

v_gene: TRBV5-6
j_gene: TRBJ2-5
d_gene: NA
CDR3aa: CASSLAVQETQYF
CDR3nt: TGTGCCAGCAGCTTGGCCGTGCAAGAGACCCAGTACTTC

v_gene: TRBV27
j_gene: TRBJ1-6
d_gene: TRBD1
CDR3aa: CASSLLVGDRGRSPLHF
CDR3nt: TGTGCCAGCAGTTTATTGGTTGGGGACAGGGGACGATCACCCCTCCACTTT

v_gene: TRBV9
j_gene: TRBJ2-7
d_gene: TRBD1
CDR3aa: CASSPGDRADEQYF
CDR3nt: TGTGCCAGCTCCCCCGGGGACAGGGCGGACGAGCAGTACTTC

v_gene: TRBV19
j_gene: TRBJ2-2
d_gene: TRBD1
CDR3aa: CAGGTGELTGELFF
CDR3nt: TGTGCCGGTGGGACAGGGGAATTGACCGGGGAGCTGTTTTTT

v_gene: TRBV7-9
j_gene: TRBJ2-3
d_gene: TRBD2
CDR3aa: CASSLGASGTDTQYF
CDR3nt: TGTGCCAGCAGCTTAGGTGCTAGCGGTACAGATACGCAGTATTTT

v_gene: TRBV19
j_gene: TRBJ1-5
d_gene: TRBD1
CDR3aa: CASSRDRERPQHF
CDR3nt: TGTGCCAGTAGCCGGGACAGGGAACGGCCCCAGCATTTT

v_gene: TRBV6-1
j_gene: TRBJ1-6
d_gene: TRBD1
CDR3aa: CASSRDRGNSPLHF
CDR3nt: TGTGCCAGCAGTCGGGACAGGGGGAATTCACCCCTCCACTTT

v_gene: TRBV4-1
j_gene: TRBJ1-3
d_gene: NA
CDR3aa: CASSQYDSNTIYF
CDR3nt: TGCGCCAGCAGCCAATATGACAGCAACACCATATATTTT

v_gene: TRBV11-2
j_gene: TRBJ2-6
d_gene: NA
CDR3aa: CASSPFGGAGANVLTF
CDR3nt: TGTGCCAGCAGCCCCTTCGGAGGGGCTGGGGCCAACGTCCTGACTTTC

v_gene: TRBV30
j_gene: TRBJ1-3
d_gene: NA
CDR3aa: CARLSGNTIYF
CDR3nt: TGTGCCCGTCTCTCTGGAAACACCATATATTTT

v_gene: TRBV6-6
j_gene: TRBJ1-1
d_gene: NA
CDR3aa: CASSRQENTEAFF
CDR3nt: TGTGCCAGCAGTCGACAGGAGAACACTGAAGCTTTCTTT

v_gene: TRBV5-4
j_gene: TRBJ1-6
d_gene: NA
CDR3aa: CASSLSGALNSPLHF
CDR3nt: TGTGCCAGCAGCTTGTCAGGGGCGCTGAATTCACCCCTCCACTTT

v_gene: TRBV2
j_gene: TRBJ2-7
d_gene: NA
CDR3aa: CASCDRPYEQYF
CDR3nt: TGTGCCAGCTGTGACAGGCCCTACGAGCAGTACTTC

v_gene: TRBV5-1
j_gene: TRBJ2-4
d_gene: TRBD2
CDR3aa: CASSLIRGGLPYF
CDR3nt: TGCGCCAGCAGCCTAATACGGGGGGGACTACCCTACTTC

v_gene: TRBV6-5
j_gene: TRBJ2-7
d_gene: NA
CDR3aa: CASKSLGGTHEQYF
CDR3nt: TGTGCCAGCAAGTCCCTTGGAGGAACCCACGAGCAGTACTTC

v_gene: TRBV9
j_gene: TRBJ2-1
d_gene: NA
CDR3aa: CASSALGSEQFF
CDR3nt: TGTGCCAGCAGCGCCCTGGGGAGTGAGCAGTTCTTC

v_gene: TRBV15
j_gene: TRBJ2-2
d_gene: NA
CDR3aa: CATRKALDGELFF
CDR3nt: TGTGCCACCAGGAAAGCCTTAGACGGGGAGCTGTTTTTT

v_gene: TRBV19
j_gene: TRBJ2-2
d_gene: NA
CDR3aa: CASSFLRNTGELFF
CDR3nt: TGTGCCAGTAGTTTCCTCCGTAACACCGGGGAGCTGTTTTTT

v_gene: TRBV2
j_gene: TRBJ1-1
d_gene: NA
CDR3aa: CASITGSRGSAEAFF
CDR3nt: TGTGCCAGCATAACAGGGTCGCGAGGTAGCGCTGAAGCTTTCTTT

v_gene: TRBV7-9
j_gene: TRBJ2-1
d_gene: TRBD2
CDR3aa: CASSLTSGGANGQFF
CDR3nt: TGTGCCAGCAGCCTCACTAGCGGGGGGGCCAATGGGCAGTTCTTC

v_gene: TRBV29-1
j_gene: TRBJ2-5
d_gene: NA
CDR3aa: CSVDAGAQETQYF
CDR3nt: TGCAGCGTTGATGCGGGGGCCCAAGAGACCCAGTACTTC

v_gene: TRBV5-1
j_gene: TRBJ2-3
d_gene: TRBD2
CDR3aa: CASSLSSGGSDTQYF
CDR3nt: TGCGCCAGCAGCTTGTCTAGCGGGGGCTCAGATACGCAGTATTTT

v_gene: TRBV7-2
j_gene: TRBJ1-5
d_gene: NA
CDR3aa: CASSPSPNQPQHF
CDR3nt: TGTGCCAGCAGCCCATCCCCAAATCAGCCCCAGCATTTT

v_gene: TRBV11-2
j_gene: TRBJ1-5
d_gene: TRBD1
CDR3aa: CASSLKTGDNQPQHF
CDR3nt: TGTGCCAGCAGCTTAAAAACAGGGGATAATCAGCCCCAGCATTTT

v_gene: TRBV19
j_gene: TRBJ1-6
d_gene: NA
CDR3aa: CASSFRNSPLHF
CDR3nt: TGTGCCAGTAGTTTCAGGAATTCACCCCTCCACTTT

v_gene: TRBV9
j_gene: TRBJ2-2
d_gene: TRBD1
CDR3aa: CASSGDSLNTGELFF
CDR3nt: TGTGCCAGCAGTGGGGACAGTCTGAACACCGGGGAGCTGTTTTTT

v_gene: TRBV5-1
j_gene: TRBJ1-6
d_gene: NA
CDR3aa: CASSLGTVNSPLHF
CDR3nt: TGCGCCAGCAGCTTGGGGACAGTTAATTCACCCCTCCACTTT

v_gene: TRBV28
j_gene: TRBJ1-5
d_gene: NA
CDR3aa: CASSFGPSGQPQHF
CDR3nt: TGTGCCAGCAGTTTTGGTCCTTCGGGGCAGCCCCAGCATTTT

v_gene: TRBV6-1
j_gene: TRBJ2-7
d_gene: TRBD1
CDR3aa: CASRKDRVAYEQYF
CDR3nt: TGTGCCAGCAGAAAAGACAGGGTCGCCTACGAGCAGTACTTC

v_gene: TRBV27
j_gene: TRBJ1-5
d_gene: NA
CDR3aa: CASSSIGVNQPQHF
CDR3nt: TGTGCCAGCAGTTCAATAGGGGTGAACCAGCCCCAGCATTTT

v_gene: TRBV4-1
j_gene: TRBJ2-7
d_gene: TRBD1
CDR3aa: CASSQSGTGAGEQYF
CDR3nt: TGCGCCAGCAGCCAGTCCGGGACAGGGGCCGGGGAGCAGTACTTC

v_gene: TRBV5-1
j_gene: TRBJ1-3
d_gene: NA
CDR3aa: CASTVSTIYF
CDR3nt: TGCGCCAGCACTGTGTCGACCATATATTTT

v_gene: TRBV30
j_gene: TRBJ1-1
d_gene: TRBD1
CDR3aa: CAWSTGGGSEAFF
CDR3nt: TGTGCCTGGAGTACAGGGGGCGGCTCTGAAGCTTTCTTT